The 20 T cell receptor beta chains below were found in one sample sequenced in a study of blood T cell repertoires in COVID-19. Sequenced by immunoSEQ multiplex PCR; TCRdb stores in-frame clones only, minus some. Of 250,000 or so clones in the sample, approximately 83% were seen once. Material for sequencing was peripheral blood. These receptors were obtained from an elderly man with acute or convalescent COVID-19.

The chain recombines TRBV27 with TRBJ2-7, with 9 nucleotides matching TRBD1. Germline V lookup: CDR1 MNHEY, CDR2 SMNVEV (reference sequence). The CDR3 has 14 amino acids. With 3 bases clipped from V and 1 base from J, the junction kept 1 base outside the gene matches. For the CDR3, the DNA is TGTGCCAGCAGTTTCGGGACAGGGTCCTACGAGCAGTACTTC. Translation: CASSFGTGSYEQYF.

The chain has TRBV10-2 and TRBJ2-7; 10 nucleotides match TRBD1. The ends lost 3 bases at V and 5 bases at J; junction bases unmatched: 7. The CDR3 loop spans 15 amino acids. Germline loops: CDR1 WSHSY, CDR2 SAAADI. CDR3 protein: CASSDPGQGSHEQYF. CDR3 coding DNA: TGCGCCAGCAGTGACCCGGGACAGGGGAGCCACGAGCAGTACTTC.

The chain recombines TRBV7-6 with TRBJ1-4; D may be TRBD1 (6 bases). Germline loops: CDR1 SGHVS, CDR2 FNYEAQ. The CDR3 is made up of 16 amino acids. V was cut by 3 bases and J by 4 bases, with 15 bases left in between. CDR3 sequence: CASSLGRQANNEKLFF. For the CDR3, the DNA is TGTGCCAGCAGCTTGGGTCGACAGGCGAATAATGAAAAACTGTTTTTT.

CDR3 amino acids: CASSLGSTGNTEAFF. The CDR3 DNA sequence: TGTGCCAGCAGCTTAGGGTCGACAGGGAACACTGAAGCTTTCTTT. V gene TRBV7-9 combines with J gene TRBJ1-1, with a weak D call TRBD1 (6 bases). The germline gives CDR1 SEHNR, CDR2 FQNEAQ (reference sequence). V gave up 1 base and J gave up 1 base, with 10 bases separating them. CDR3 length: 15 residues. Full variable domain (remainder filled in from reference TRBV7-9 and TRBJ1-1): DTGVSQNPRHKITKRGQNVTFRCDPISEHNRLYWYRQTLGQGPEFLTYFQNEAQLEKSRLLSDRFSAERPKGSFSTLEIQRTEQGDSAMYLCASSLGSTGNTEAFFGQGTRLTVV.

This chain joins TRBV4-2 and TRBJ1-1, with 10 bases aligning to TRBD1. Trimming took 0 bases from V and 5 from J; bases not matched to a gene: 3. The length of the CDR3 is 15 residues. The germline gives CDR1 LGHNA, CDR2 YNFKEQ. The chain's CDR3 is CASSQDGDRGTEAFF. In DNA form, the CDR3 reads TGTGCCAGCAGCCAAGATGGGGACAGGGGTACTGAAGCTTTCTTT.

This clone appeared a single time. The CDR3 sequence is CASSQEVRGTGNTIYF. The CDR3 DNA reads as TGCGCCAGCAGCCAAGAGGTTCGGGGGACTGGAAACACCATATATTTT. The chain is built from TRBV4-1 and TRBJ1-3; maybe TRBD1 (5 bases). The germline gives CDR1 MGHRA, CDR2 YSYEKL. V was trimmed by 0 bases and J by 2 bases, leaving 11 bases between them. The CDR3 is 16 residues long.

The genes are TRBV19 and TRBJ1-5, with 7 bases aligning to TRBD1. The germline V gene has CDR1 LNHDA and CDR2 SQIVND (reference sequence). V lost 7 bases to trimming and J lost 4 bases; unmatched junction nucleotides: 10. CDR3 size: 15 residues. The DNA for the CDR3 is TGTGCCAGTACTGGGTTAGGGACAGCGAATCAGCCCCAGCATTTT. Its translation: CASTGLGTANQPQHF.

In regard to this clone: This same CDR3 is encoded by further DNA sequences in the sample. The J gene is TRBJ1-5, the V gene TRBV6-5, with 7 nucleotides matching TRBD1. V dropped 5 bases and J dropped 2; count of bases not matched to a gene: 6. The CDR3 sequence is 15 residues long. Looked up from germline, CDR1 is MNHEY and CDR2 is SVGAGI. CDR3 sequence reads: CASSRDRGGNQPQHF. DNA of the CDR3: TGTGCCAGCAGTCGGGACAGAGGGGGCAATCAGCCCCAGCATTTT.

This rearrangement joins TRBV19 to TRBJ1-5; 7 nucleotides align to TRBD1. V shed 5 bases and J 5 bases; nucleotides not matched to a gene: 6. The germline V gene encodes CDR1 LNHDA and CDR2 SQIVND (reference sequence). The CDR3 sequence is 14 residues long. The CDR3 region has the DNA TGTGCCAGTAGTCACAGGGGTAGGGATCAGCCCCAGCATTTT. It specifies CASSHRGRDQPQHF.

The chain has TRBV19 and TRBJ1-1; D perhaps matches TRBD1 (5 bases). The V end was cut by 5 bases, the J end by 0 bases, with 10 bases between. Germline values: CDR1 LNHDA, CDR2 SQIVND (reference sequence). The CDR3 runs 14 residues. The CDR3 is CASSVGTLNTEAFF. The CDR3 DNA reads as TGTGCCAGTAGTGTGGGGACTCTGAACACTGAAGCTTTCTTT.

The genes are TRBV7-2 and TRBJ2-7; no clear D gene. Germline V lookup: CDR1 SGHTA, CDR2 FQGNSA. Between the trimmed V and J ends, which lost 0 bases and 5 bases, there was a span of 14 bases. The CDR3 totals 15 residues. DNA of the CDR3: TGTGCCAGCAGCTTAGCGCTAGGCAGCTCGGACGAGCAGTACTTC. It specifies CASSLALGSSDEQYF.

In the case of this clone: This specimen includes other DNA sequences encoding the same CDR3. CDR3 residues: CASSLGQGARTGELFF. CDR3 DNA sequence: TGTGCCAGCAGTTTAGGACAGGGGGCGCGCACCGGGGAGCTGTTTTTT. The J gene is TRBJ2-2, the V gene TRBV27; 11 nucleotides match TRBD1. The CDR3 has 16 residues. V trimming: 2 bases; J trimming: 4 bases; junction bases outside the gene matches: 3. CDR1 and CDR2 from the germline V gene are MNHEY and SMNVEV (reference sequence).

On this clone itself: The sample holds other DNA sequences that translate to the same CDR3. V gene TRBV7-9 combines with J gene TRBJ2-7, with 7 bases identical to TRBD1. Per germline, CDR1 SEHNR and CDR2 FQNEAQ (reference sequence). This CDR3 region has 13 residues. The J segment lost 2 bases and the V segment lost 5 bases, leaving 3 bases of the junction unmatched. CDR3 bases: TGTGCCAGCAGCCCCGACAGGGCCTACGAGCAGTACTTC. It specifies CASSPDRAYEQYF. The full variable domain, rest sourced from reference TRBV7-9 and TRBJ2-7, is DTGVSQNPRHKITKRGQNVTFRCDPISEHNRLYWYRQTLGQGPEFLTYFQNEAQLEKSRLLSDRFSAERPKGSFSTLEIQRTEQGDSAMYLCASSPDRAYEQYFGPGTRLTVT.

CDR3 DNA: TGTGCCAGCAGCCAAGAATGGACAGGGGGCCGAGGCTACACCTTC. Translating it yields CASSQEWTGGRGYTF. This chain uses TRBV3-1 (or the pseudogene TRBV3-2) with TRBJ1-2, with 11 bases identical to TRBD1. V lost 0 bases and J lost 8; bases outside the gene matches: 5. The CDR3 has 15 residues. The germline CDR1 and CDR2 sequences are LGHDT and YNNKEL (reference sequence).

The V call is TRBV2, the J call TRBJ1-5; D is undetermined. There are 14 residues in the CDR3. The V gene's germline CDR1 is SNHLY and CDR2 FYNNEI. V lost 3 bases and J lost 4, with 10 bases in between. CDR3 bases: TGTGCCAGCAGTGAGTCAGGCAGGAATCAGCCCCAGCATTTT. This gives the protein CASSESGRNQPQHF. Full variable domain (outside the CDR3, taken from reference TRBV2 and TRBJ1-5): EPEVTQTPSHQVTQMGQEVILRCVPISNHLYFYWYRQILGQKVEFLVSFYNNEISEKSEIFDDQFSVERPDGSNFTLKIRSTKLEDSAMYFCASSESGRNQPQHFGDGTRLSIL.

The chain employs TRBV6-5 and TRBJ1-1; D is perhaps TRBD1 (6 bases). The CDR3 contains 12 residues. Germline V gene sequence: CDR1 MNHEY, CDR2 SVGAGI. The ends were cut back, 7 bases at V and 9 bases at J, with 15 bases in the middle. This CDR3 is CASISGGAKAFF. CDR3 in DNA: TGTGCCAGCATATCGGGGGGGGCAAAAGCTTTCTTT.

The rearrangement joins TRBV7-9 to TRBJ2-1; TRBD2 matches at 15 bases. Germline values: CDR1 SEHNR, CDR2 FQNEAQ (reference sequence). J gave up 7 bases and V 3 bases, and 4 bases lay outside the gene matches. This CDR3 spans 16 amino acids. In nucleotides, the CDR3 is TGTGCCAGCAGCTTTAGGACTAGCGGGAGGGGGAATGAGCAGTTCTTC. Amino acids: CASSFRTSGRGNEQFF.

V gene TRBV19 combines with J gene TRBJ2-2, with 8 bases that match TRBD1. The CDR3 is 18 amino acids. J was trimmed by 6 bases and V by 5 bases; bases with no gene match: 17. Germline CDR1 LNHDA, CDR2 SQIVND (reference sequence). DNA of the CDR3: TGTGCCAGTAGTTCTCAACGACCAGGGGGCGCATTCGCCGGGGAGCTGTTTTTT. Translated: CASSSQRPGGAFAGELFF.

This rearrangement joins TRBV6-4 to TRBJ2-2; TRBD1 agrees at 7 bases. Looked up from germline, CDR1 is MRHNA and CDR2 is SNTAGT. The CDR3 runs 15 residues. V shed 9 bases, J shed 0 bases, and the junction held 7 bases outside the gene matches. The CDR3 sequence is CARYSGQPNTGELFF. The CDR3 region has the DNA TGTGCCAGGTACTCGGGACAGCCGAACACCGGGGAGCTGTTTTTT.

The chain uses TRBV12-2 and TRBJ2-7; the table's D call TRBD2 went unverified against the DNA. TRBV12-2 is reported as a pseudogene. The CDR3 is made up of 14 amino acids. CDR3 bases: TGTGCAAGTCGCTTTCGATCCGGGAGCTACGAGCAGTACTTC. Translating gives CASRFRSGSYEQYF.